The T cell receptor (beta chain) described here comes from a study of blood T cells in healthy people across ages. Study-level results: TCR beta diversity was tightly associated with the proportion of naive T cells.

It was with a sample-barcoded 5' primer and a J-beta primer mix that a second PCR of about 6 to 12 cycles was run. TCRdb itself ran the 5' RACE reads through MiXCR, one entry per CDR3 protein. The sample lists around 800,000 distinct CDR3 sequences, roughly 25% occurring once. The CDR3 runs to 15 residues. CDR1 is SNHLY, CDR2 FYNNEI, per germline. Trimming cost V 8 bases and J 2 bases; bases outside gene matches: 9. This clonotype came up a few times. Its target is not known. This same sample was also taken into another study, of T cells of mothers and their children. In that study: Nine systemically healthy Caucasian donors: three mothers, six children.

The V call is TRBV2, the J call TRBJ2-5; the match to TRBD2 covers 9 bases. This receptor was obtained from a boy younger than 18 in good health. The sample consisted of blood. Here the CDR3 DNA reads TGTGCCAGCCGAGTTTCTAGCGGGGAACAAGAGACCCAGTACTTC. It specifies CASRVSSGEQETQYF.